Sequencing of this T cell receptor beta chain was carried out in a study of blood T cell repertoires in COVID-19. The overall study: Researchers got acute and convalescent COVID-19 samples from the United States, Italy and Spain. In each case, the material was cDNA or gDNA derived from T cells, B-cell-depleted T cells, or PBMCs.

By its share, this clone is medium-sized. Clones were read by immunoSEQ multiplex PCR, and TCRdb kept only the in-frame ones, dropping some. This table has 300,000 to 400,000 clones, approximately 86% appearing once. This TCR was sampled from a young man with COVID-19, enrolled during active disease. The sequenced sample consisted of peripheral blood.

This CDR3 reads CASSYGVPTGGYTF. The CDR3 DNA is TGTGCCAGCAGTTACGGTGTACCGACAGGAGGCTACACCTTC. V is TRBV6-2 or TRBV6-3 and J is TRBJ1-2; D may be TRBD1 (6 bases). Germline lookup yields CDR1 MNHEY and CDR2 SVGEGT. The CDR3 is 14 amino acids. With 2 bases removed from V and 8 bases from J, the gap between germline ends came to 15 bases.